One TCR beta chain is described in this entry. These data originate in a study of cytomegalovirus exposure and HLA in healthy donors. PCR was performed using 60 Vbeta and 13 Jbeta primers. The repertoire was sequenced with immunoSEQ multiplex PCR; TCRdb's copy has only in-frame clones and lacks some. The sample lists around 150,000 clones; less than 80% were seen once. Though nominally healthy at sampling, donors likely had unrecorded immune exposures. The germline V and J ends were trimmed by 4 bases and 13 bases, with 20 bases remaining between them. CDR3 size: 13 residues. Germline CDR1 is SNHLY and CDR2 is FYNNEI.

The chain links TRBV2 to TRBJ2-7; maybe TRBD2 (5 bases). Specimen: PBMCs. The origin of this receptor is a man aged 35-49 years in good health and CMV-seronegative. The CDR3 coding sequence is TGTGCCAGCAGTGTCAGGACTTCTCGACACCTCTACTTC. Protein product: CASSVRTSRHLYF. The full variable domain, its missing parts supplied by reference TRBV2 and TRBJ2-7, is EPEVTQTPSHQVTQMGQEVILRCVPISNHLYFYWYRQILGQKVEFLVSFYNNEISEKSEIFDDQFSVERPDGSNFTLKIRSTKLEDSAMYFCASSVRTSRHLYFGPGTRLTVT.